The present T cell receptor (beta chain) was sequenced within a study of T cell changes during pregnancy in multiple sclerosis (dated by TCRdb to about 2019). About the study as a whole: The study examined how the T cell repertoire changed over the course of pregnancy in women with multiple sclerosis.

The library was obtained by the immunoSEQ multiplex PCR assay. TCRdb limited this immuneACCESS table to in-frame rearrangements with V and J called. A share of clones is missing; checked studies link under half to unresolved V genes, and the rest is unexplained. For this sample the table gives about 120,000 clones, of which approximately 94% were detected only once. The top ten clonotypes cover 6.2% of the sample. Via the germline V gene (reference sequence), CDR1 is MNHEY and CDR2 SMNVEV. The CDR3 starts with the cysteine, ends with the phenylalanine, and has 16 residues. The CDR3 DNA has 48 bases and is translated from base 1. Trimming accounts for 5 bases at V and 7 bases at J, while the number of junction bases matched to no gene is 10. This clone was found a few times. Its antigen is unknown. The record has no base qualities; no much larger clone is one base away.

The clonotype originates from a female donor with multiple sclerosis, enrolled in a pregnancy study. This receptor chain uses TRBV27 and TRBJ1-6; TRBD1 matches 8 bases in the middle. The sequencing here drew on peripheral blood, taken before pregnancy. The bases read TGTGCCAGCAGTGGCCCCGACAGGGGTTTAAATTCACCCCTCCACTTT. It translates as CASSGPDRGLNSPLHF.